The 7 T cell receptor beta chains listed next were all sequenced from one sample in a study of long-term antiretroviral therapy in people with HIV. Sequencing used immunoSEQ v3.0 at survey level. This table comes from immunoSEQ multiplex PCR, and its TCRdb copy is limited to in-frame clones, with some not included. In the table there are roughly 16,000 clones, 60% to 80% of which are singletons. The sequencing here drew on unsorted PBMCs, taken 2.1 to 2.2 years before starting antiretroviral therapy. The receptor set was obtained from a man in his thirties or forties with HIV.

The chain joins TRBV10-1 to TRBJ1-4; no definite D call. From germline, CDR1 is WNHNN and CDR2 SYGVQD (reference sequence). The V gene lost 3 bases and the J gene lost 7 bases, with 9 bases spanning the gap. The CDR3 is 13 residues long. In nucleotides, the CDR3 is TGCGCCAGCAGTGATTCGGGAGGTGAAAAACTGTTTTTT. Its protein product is CASSDSGGEKLFF.

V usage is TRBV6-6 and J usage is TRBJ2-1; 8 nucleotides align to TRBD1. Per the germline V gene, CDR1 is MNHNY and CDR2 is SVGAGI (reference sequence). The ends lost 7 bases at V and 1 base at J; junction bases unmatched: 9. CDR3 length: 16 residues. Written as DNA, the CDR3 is TGTGCCAGCACCCCAGGGGGCCTCAAATCCTACAATGAGCAGTTCTTC. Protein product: CASTPGGLKSYNEQFF.

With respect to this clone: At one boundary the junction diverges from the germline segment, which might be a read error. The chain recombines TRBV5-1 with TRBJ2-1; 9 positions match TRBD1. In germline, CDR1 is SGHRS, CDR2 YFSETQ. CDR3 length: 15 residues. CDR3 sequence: CASSPGQGSFNEQFF. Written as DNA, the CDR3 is TGCGCCAGCAGCCCTGGACAGGGGTCCTTCAATGAGCAGTTCTTC.

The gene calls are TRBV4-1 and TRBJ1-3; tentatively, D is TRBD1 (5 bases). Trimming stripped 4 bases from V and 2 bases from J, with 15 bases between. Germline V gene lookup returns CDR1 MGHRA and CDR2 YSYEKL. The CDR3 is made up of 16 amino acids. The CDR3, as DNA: TGCGCCAGCAGCCCTACGACGGGGCCCACTGGAAACACCATATATTTT. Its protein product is CASSPTTGPTGNTIYF.

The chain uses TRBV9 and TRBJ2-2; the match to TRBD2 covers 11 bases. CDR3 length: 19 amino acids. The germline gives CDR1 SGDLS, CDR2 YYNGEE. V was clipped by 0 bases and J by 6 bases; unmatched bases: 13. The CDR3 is CASSVVASGGTFQPGELFF. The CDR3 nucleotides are TGTGCCAGCAGCGTAGTGGCTAGCGGGGGGACGTTTCAACCCGGGGAGCTGTTTTTT.

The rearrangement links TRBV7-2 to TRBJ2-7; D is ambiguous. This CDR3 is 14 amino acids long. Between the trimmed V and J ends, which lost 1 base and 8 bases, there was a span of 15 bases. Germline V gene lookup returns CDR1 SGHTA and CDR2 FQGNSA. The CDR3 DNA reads TGTGCCAGCAGCTTAGAGGTCTGGGGTGCCCAGCAGTACTTC. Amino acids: CASSLEVWGAQQYF.

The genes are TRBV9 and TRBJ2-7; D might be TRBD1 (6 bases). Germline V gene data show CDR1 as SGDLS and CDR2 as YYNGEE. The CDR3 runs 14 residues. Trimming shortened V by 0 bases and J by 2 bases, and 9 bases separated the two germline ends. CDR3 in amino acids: CASSVGGQTYEQYF. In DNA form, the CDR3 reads TGTGCCAGCAGCGTAGGGGGGCAGACCTACGAGCAGTACTTC.